The 17 T cell receptor beta chains in this list originate from one sample, sequenced in a study of cytotoxic CD8 clonotypes in ibrutinib-treated CLL. Using immunoSEQ multiplex PCR, the repertoire was profiled, and TCRdb retains in-frame clones only, with some absent. The table shows some 50,000 clones, with 57% occurring only once. The specimen was PBMCs, collected after 24 months of ibrutinib treatment. These receptors were obtained from a human donor with chronic lymphocytic leukemia.

The chain joins TRBV19 to TRBJ2-3; no firm D call. Germline loops: CDR1 LNHDA, CDR2 SQIVND (reference sequence). The CDR3 runs to 11 residues. Trimming removed 2 bases from V and 3 bases from J, with 0 bases in between. CDR3 bases: TGTGCCAGTAGTATAACAGATACGCAGTATTTT. Translation gives CASSITDTQYF.

This clone was counted at least ten times. The chain has TRBV7-2 and TRBJ2-5, with no clear D. This CDR3 region has 15 residues. Trimming pared 7 bases from V and 4 bases from J, leaving 19 bases between. Germline V gene sequence: CDR1 SGHTA, CDR2 FQGNSA. In DNA, the CDR3 is TGTGCCAGCAACACCGTTGGGGTCCCCGGAGAGACCCAGTACTTC. This encodes CASNTVGVPGETQYF.

The chain is built from TRBV2 and TRBJ2-2; D tentatively reads TRBD1 or TRBD2 (5 bases each). V was cut by 10 bases and J by 2 bases, with 20 bases left in between. CDR1 and CDR2 (germline): SNHLY, FYNNEI. The CDR3 is 16 amino acids. The CDR3 region has the DNA TGTGCCATCCCGATGGGGGTGACAGTTAACACCGGGGAGCTGTTTTTT. Translated, it gives CAIPMGVTVNTGELFF. The full variable domain, rest sourced from reference TRBV2 and TRBJ2-2, is EPEVTQTPSHQVTQMGQEVILRCVPISNHLYFYWYRQILGQKVEFLVSFYNNEISEKSEIFDDQFSVERPDGSNFTLKIRSTKLEDSAMYFCAIPMGVTVNTGELFFGEGSRLTVL.

The V gene is TRBV5-1, the J gene TRBJ2-1, with D tentatively TRBD1 (6 bases). The CDR3 length is 13 residues. V was shortened by 4 bases and J by 6 bases, with 11 bases between the two germline ends. Germline V gives CDR1 SGHRS, CDR2 YFSETQ. The CDR3 nucleotides read TGCGCCAGCAGCGCCAACAGGGTCAATGAGCAGTTCTTC. It yields the protein CASSANRVNEQFF.

This clone was seen many times. This chain links TRBV19 with TRBJ1-2, with TRBD1 identical over 7 bases. CDR1 is LNHDA, CDR2 SQIVND, per germline (reference sequence). With 2 bases clipped from V and 5 bases from J, the junction kept 8 bases outside the gene matches. This CDR3 is built from 15 residues. The CDR3 loop reads CASSIFGGQLYGYTF. Written as DNA, the CDR3 is TGTGCCAGTAGTATATTCGGGGGACAGCTTTATGGCTACACCTTC.

This chain uses TRBV6-5 with TRBJ2-2; D is uncertain. This CDR3 is 15 amino acids long. The V gene lost 6 bases and the J gene lost 6 bases, with 17 bases spanning the gap. Germline-derived CDR1 and CDR2 are MNHEY and SVGAGI. DNA of the CDR3: TGTGCCAGCAGCCGGTCCATCGCCCCCCCCGGGGAGCTGTTTTTT. Its protein is CASSRSIAPPGELFF.

The chain uses TRBV6-6 and TRBJ2-4; D remains unclear. The CDR3 is 15 residues long. CDR1 is MNHNY and CDR2 is SVGAGI in the germline V gene (reference sequence). Trimming removed 2 bases at V and 0 bases at J, with 8 bases between. The CDR3 DNA reads as TGTGCCAGCAGTTACACCTCAAGAGCCAAAAACATTCAGTACTTC. Amino acid sequence: CASSYTSRAKNIQYF.

V is TRBV28 and J is TRBJ2-7; possibly TRBD1 for D (6 bases). V lost 6 bases, J lost 9 bases, and 24 bases lay in between. Germline V gives CDR1 MDHEN, CDR2 SYDVKM. CDR3 length equals 15 residues. CDR3 protein: CASSSAPDRYSPQYF. CDR3 in DNA: TGTGCCAGCAGCTCAGCGCCCGACAGGTACTCTCCGCAGTACTTC.

The chain employs TRBV6-6 and TRBJ1-1; 7 bases match TRBD1. Germline V gives CDR1 MNHNY, CDR2 SVGAGI (reference sequence). This CDR3 contains 14 residues. J was trimmed by 4 bases and V by 6 bases; bases with no gene match: 8. The DNA of the CDR3 is TGTGCCAGCAGCCATAGACAGGGTGGCACTGAAGCTTTCTTT. This encodes CASSHRQGGTEAFF.

V gene TRBV19 combines with J gene TRBJ2-3, with 8 positions matching TRBD1. J gave up 6 bases and V 7 bases, and 21 bases lay outside the gene matches. The germline CDR1 and CDR2 sequences are LNHDA and SQIVND (reference sequence). The CDR3 has 18 residues. The CDR3 protein is CASTSIGQGWGNTDTQYF. For the CDR3, the DNA is TGTGCCAGTACCTCAATCGGACAGGGATGGGGGAACACCGATACGCAGTATTTT.

The V and J genes are TRBV5-1 and TRBJ1-2, with D possibly being TRBD1 (5 bases). Per germline, CDR1 SGHRS and CDR2 YFSETQ. The CDR3 runs to 15 residues. The V gene lost 4 bases and the J gene lost 4 bases, with 17 bases spanning the gap. CDR3 coding DNA: TGCGCCAGCAGCAGCCTTTATGGGGCGGGCTATGGCTACACCTTC. It yields the protein CASSSLYGAGYGYTF.

This clone appeared a few times. V and J are TRBV6-5 and TRBJ2-7; possibly TRBD1 for D (6 bases). Germline values: CDR1 MNHEY, CDR2 SVGAGI. V was pared by 8 bases and J by 5 bases, with 16 bases between. This CDR3 region has 13 residues. In nucleotides, the CDR3 is TGTGCCAGCGCCGTATTCAGGGGTGACGAGCAGTACTTC. Encoded protein: CASAVFRGDEQYF.

The genes are TRBV29-1 and TRBJ1-1; perhaps TRBD1 as D (6 bases). With 3 bases removed from V and 0 bases from J, the gap between germline ends came to 8 bases. This CDR3 has 13 amino acids. Germline assignment: CDR1 SQVTM and CDR2 ANQGSEA. CDR3 sequence (DNA): TGCAGCGTTGAGGACAGAATGAACACTGAAGCTTTCTTT. This translates into CSVEDRMNTEAFF.

The chain combines TRBV19 with TRBJ2-1, with D unresolved. Germline V lookup: CDR1 LNHDA, CDR2 SQIVND (reference sequence). V lost 6 bases, J lost 0 bases, and 9 bases lay in between. CDR3 length: 14 residues. The DNA for the CDR3 is TGTGCCAGTAGGGACCCTGGCTCCTACAATGAGCAGTTCTTC. Translating it yields CASRDPGSYNEQFF.

To note about this clone: The same CDR3 arises from other DNA sequences in this sample as well. V usage is TRBV5-4 and J usage is TRBJ2-3; the D is unclear. V lost 2 bases and J lost 2, with 9 bases in between. Germline loops: CDR1 SGHNT, CDR2 YYREEE (reference sequence). The CDR3 contains 14 residues. CDR3 loop: CASSLPKPTDTQYF. The CDR3 nucleotides read TGTGCCAGCAGCTTACCAAAACCCACAGATACGCAGTATTTT. The entire variable domain, with the rest obtained from reference TRBV5-4 and TRBJ2-3, is as follows: ETGVTQSPTHLIKTRGQQVTLRCSSQSGHNTVSWYQQALGQGPQFIFQYYREEENGRGNFPPRFSGLQFPNYSSELNVNALELDDSALYLCASSLPKPTDTQYFGPGTRLTVL.

Only a few counts were recorded for this clone. The rearrangement joins TRBV28 to TRBJ1-2; 10 bases align to TRBD1. Germline V gives CDR1 MDHEN, CDR2 SYDVKM. The CDR3 has 13 amino acids. V gave up 5 bases and J gave up 8 bases; unmatched junction bases: 5. The CDR3 sequence: CASSVRDRGGYTF. The CDR3 DNA follows: TGTGCCAGCAGTGTCCGGGACAGGGGAGGCTACACCTTC.

The chain couples TRBV6-5 to TRBJ1-6; D remains ambiguous. Germline V gene data show CDR1 as MNHEY and CDR2 as SVGAGI. V lost 6 bases and J lost 8, with 8 bases in between. The CDR3 has 12 residues. The CDR3 sequence: CASRPRDSPLHF. The CDR3 region has the DNA TGTGCCAGCAGGCCGCGGGATTCACCCCTCCACTTT.